Listed below are T cell receptor beta chains from one sample, sequenced in a study of blood T cell repertoires in COVID-19. Data came from immunoSEQ multiplex PCR; TCRdb stores just in-frame clones and leaves some out. The sample yields approximately 200,000 clones, roughly 90% seen once. Sequenced input: peripheral blood. Receptor source: a man aged 70 or older with acute or convalescent COVID-19. The CDR3 runs from the conserved cysteine through the conserved F or W. D genes are given only for firm matches. Only part of the rows carry a size: once, few, many, or a class if the clone is expanded.

v_gene: TRBV9; j_gene: TRBJ2-1; abundance: NA; d_gene: NA; CDR3nt: TGTGCCAGCAGCGTAGTTAGTCTAGCGAGAGCCAATGAGCAGTTCTTC; CDR3aa: CASSVVSLARANEQFF
v_gene: TRBV7-3; j_gene: TRBJ2-2; abundance: few; d_gene: TRBD1; CDR3nt: TGTGCCAGCAGCCTAGACAGGGTCATGGAGGCCGGGGAGCTGTTTTTT; CDR3aa: CASSLDRVMEAGELFF
v_gene: TRBV13; j_gene: TRBJ1-2; abundance: NA; d_gene: TRBD1; CDR3nt: TGTGCCAGCAGCTTAGGTGGACAGGGTAACTATGGCTACACCTTC; CDR3aa: CASSLGGQGNYGYTF
v_gene: TRBV19; j_gene: TRBJ2-3; abundance: NA; d_gene: TRBD1; CDR3nt: TGTGCCAGTAGTGCAGCGTGGCAGGGGGCCACAGATACGCAGTATTTT; CDR3aa: CASSAAWQGATDTQYF
v_gene: TRBV7-9; j_gene: TRBJ2-3; abundance: NA; d_gene: NA; CDR3nt: TGTGCCAGCAGCTTATACAAGATCACAGATACGCAGTATTTT; CDR3aa: CASSLYKITDTQYF
v_gene: TRBV5-1; j_gene: TRBJ1-1; abundance: NA; d_gene: NA; CDR3nt: TGCGCCAGCAGCCCCTCCGACAGATTGAACACTGAAGCTTTCTTT; CDR3aa: CASSPSDRLNTEAFF
v_gene: TRBV9; j_gene: TRBJ1-6; abundance: NA; d_gene: NA; CDR3nt: TGTGCCAGCAGCGTAGCACAGGATAATTCACCCCTCCACTTT; CDR3aa: CASSVAQDNSPLHF
v_gene: TRBV5-4; j_gene: TRBJ2-7; abundance: NA; d_gene: TRBD1; CDR3nt: TGTGCCAGCAGCTTGACAGGGGGAAAAGAGCAGTACTTC; CDR3aa: CASSLTGGKEQYF
v_gene: TRBV11-2; j_gene: TRBJ1-1; abundance: few; d_gene: TRBD1; CDR3nt: TGTGCCAGCAGCTTAGCGGACAGGGGTATGAACACTGAAGCTTTCTTT; CDR3aa: CASSLADRGMNTEAFF
v_gene: TRBV10-3; j_gene: TRBJ2-7; abundance: NA; d_gene: TRBD1; CDR3nt: TGTGCCATCGGACAGGGCGGGCGTTCCTACGAGCAGTACTTC; CDR3aa: CAIGQGGRSYEQYF